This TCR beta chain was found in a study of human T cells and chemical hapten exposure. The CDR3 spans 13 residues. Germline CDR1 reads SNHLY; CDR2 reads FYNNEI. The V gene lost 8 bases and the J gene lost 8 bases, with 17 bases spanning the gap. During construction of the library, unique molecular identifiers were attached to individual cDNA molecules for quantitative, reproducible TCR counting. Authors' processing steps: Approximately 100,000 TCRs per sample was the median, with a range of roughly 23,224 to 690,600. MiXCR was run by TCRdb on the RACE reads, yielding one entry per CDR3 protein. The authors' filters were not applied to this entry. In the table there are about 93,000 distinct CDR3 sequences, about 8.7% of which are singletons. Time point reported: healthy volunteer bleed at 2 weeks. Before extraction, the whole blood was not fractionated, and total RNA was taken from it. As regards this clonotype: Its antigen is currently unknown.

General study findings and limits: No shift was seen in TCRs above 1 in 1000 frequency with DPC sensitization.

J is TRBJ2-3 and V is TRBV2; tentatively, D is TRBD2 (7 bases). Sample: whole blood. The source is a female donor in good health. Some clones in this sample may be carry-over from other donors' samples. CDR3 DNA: TGTGCCAGCGGGACGGGGGGCCCAGGTACGCAGTATTTT. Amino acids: CASGTGGPGTQYF.